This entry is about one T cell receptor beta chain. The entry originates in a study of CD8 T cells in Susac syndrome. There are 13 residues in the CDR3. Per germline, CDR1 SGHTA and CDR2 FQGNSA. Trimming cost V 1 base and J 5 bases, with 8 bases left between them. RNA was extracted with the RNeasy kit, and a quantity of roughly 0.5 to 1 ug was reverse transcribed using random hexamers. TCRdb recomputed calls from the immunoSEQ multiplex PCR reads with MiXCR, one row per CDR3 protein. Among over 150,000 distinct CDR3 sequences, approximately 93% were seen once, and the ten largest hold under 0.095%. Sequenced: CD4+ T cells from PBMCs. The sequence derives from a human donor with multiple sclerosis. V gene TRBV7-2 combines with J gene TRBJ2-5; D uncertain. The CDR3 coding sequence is TGTGCCAGCAGCTTAGGAGTTCGGGAGACCCAGTACTTC. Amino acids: CASSLGVRETQYF.